These 11 T cell receptor beta chains originate from one sample sequenced in a study of T cells in Graves' hyperthyroidism and ophthalmopathy (dated by TCRdb to about 2019). The method behind the library was multiplex PCR. Data came from an Illumina HiSeq 2000. The TCR beta CDR3 regions were amplified from RNA transcripts. A first-round RT-PCR of the TCR CDR3 used the HTBI primer set with the Qiagen OneStep RT-PCR kit. TCRdb handled the public reads itself, with Q25 trimming in fastp and clone calling in MiXCR, and kept productive beta chains. Entries that share a CDR3 protein sequence are merged under the most common genes and DNA. Within this sample are around 580,000 distinct CDR3 sequences, with 35% to 55% of them counted one time only. Around 7.7% of the sample belongs to the ten largest clones. Sequenced sample: peripheral blood or thyroid tissue (not recorded which). The receptors derive from a young woman with Graves' hyperthyroidism.

This clonotype was seen ten or more times. The gene calls are TRBV13 and TRBJ2-2, with D uncertain. The CDR3 contains 12 residues. Germline CDR1 PRHDT, CDR2 FYEKMQ (reference sequence). The V end was cut by 5 bases, the J end by 7 bases, with 8 bases between. The CDR3 protein is CASSPYGGELFF. For the CDR3, the DNA is TGTGCCAGCAGCCCTTACGGCGGGGAGCTGTTTTTT.

This clonotype appeared many times. V usage is TRBV5-4 and J usage is TRBJ1-1; 11 nucleotides match TRBD1. CDR3 length: 14 residues. Germline V gene data show CDR1 as SGHNT and CDR2 as YYREEE (reference sequence). Losses at the gene ends were 4 bases for V and 4 bases for J; bases not matched to a gene: 3. CDR3 nucleotides: TGTGCCAGCAGCGGAGGGACAGGGGGCACTGAAGCTTTCTTT. Translated, it gives CASSGGTGGTEAFF. The full variable domain, in which reference TRBV5-4 and TRBJ1-1 provide the parts outside the CDR3, is ETGVTQSPTHLIKTRGQQVTLRCSSQSGHNTVSWYQQALGQGPQFIFQYYREEENGRGNFPPRFSGLQFPNYSSELNVNALELDDSALYLCASSGGTGGTEAFFGQGTRLTVV.

At least ten counts were recorded for this clonotype. The chain recombines TRBV20-1 with TRBJ2-7; 7 bases align to TRBD2. CDR1 is DFQATT, CDR2 SNEGSKA, per germline (reference sequence). J lost 4 bases, V lost 3 bases, and 6 bases had no gene match. The CDR3 sequence is 13 residues long. CDR3 region: CSASRTSVYEQYF. CDR3 sequence (DNA): TGCAGTGCTAGTCGTACTAGCGTGTACGAGCAGTACTTC.

This clonotype has a count of ten or more. The V gene is TRBV6-5, the J gene TRBJ1-2; no reliable D call. The V gene's germline CDR1 is MNHEY and CDR2 SVGAGI. The CDR3 runs 15 residues. The V and J ends lost 2 bases and 0 bases respectively, with 10 bases between them. The CDR3 nucleotides read TGTGCCAGCAGTTACGGGGTCCTTACTAACTATGGCTACACCTTC. Translating it yields CASSYGVLTNYGYTF.

The genes are TRBV7-9 and TRBJ2-5; 7 positions match TRBD2. Germline loops: CDR1 SEHNR, CDR2 FQNEAQ (reference sequence). Trimming cost V 7 bases and J 5 bases; bases outside gene matches: 13. The CDR3 is 15 amino acids. This CDR3 reads CASNRGDYLRETQYF. In nucleotides, the CDR3 is TGTGCCAGCAACCGGGGGGACTACCTTCGGGAGACCCAGTACTTC.

This chain connects TRBV2 to TRBJ1-3, with D possibly being TRBD1 (6 bases). The CDR3 sequence is 12 residues long. V lost 4 bases and J lost 7, with 8 bases in between. In germline, CDR1 is SNHLY, CDR2 FYNNEI. The CDR3, as DNA: TGTGCCAGCAGTGTAAGGGGGAACACCATATATTTT. Residues: CASSVRGNTIYF.

CDR3 amino acids: CASSFGGGHEQYF. The CDR3, as DNA: TGTGCCAGCAGCTTTGGCGGGGGGCATGAGCAGTACTTC. The chain recombines TRBV12-3 or TRBV12-4 with TRBJ2-7; TRBD2 matches 8 bases. The CDR3 sequence is 13 residues long. The J segment lost 7 bases and the V segment lost 6 bases, leaving 8 bases of the junction unmatched.

Turning to this clonotype: A single base separates this from a much larger clone, so it may be a read error. CDR3 sequence (DNA): TGTGCCAGTAGTATAGAGGGGGCGGACACCGGGGAGCTGTTTTTT. This translates into CASSIEGADTGELFF. The chain joins TRBV19 to TRBJ2-2, with D perhaps matching TRBD1 (6 bases). Germline CDR1 reads LNHDA; CDR2 reads SQIVND (reference sequence). The V end was cut by 0 bases, the J end by 3 bases, with 8 bases between. The CDR3 has 15 amino acids.

The table lists this clonotype with a few counts. The V gene is TRBV15, the J gene TRBJ1-6; weak D call: TRBD1 (6 bases). This CDR3 has 14 residues. CDR1 LNHNV and CDR2 YYDKDF come from the germline V gene (reference sequence). V dropped 3 bases and J dropped 6 bases, with 9 bases sitting between them. This CDR3 is CATSSGGPNSPLHF. The CDR3, as DNA: TGTGCCACCAGCAGCGGGGGGCCTAATTCACCCCTCCACTTT. Full variable domain (rest looked up from reference TRBV15 and TRBJ1-6): DAMVIQNPRYQVTQFGKPVTLSCSQTLNHNVMYWYQQKSSQAPKLLFHYYDKDFNNEADTPDNFQSRRPNTSFCFLDIRSPGLGDTAMYLCATSSGGPNSPLHFGNGTRLTVT.

In this sample, this clonotype turned up many times. The rearrangement uses TRBV12-3 or TRBV12-4 and TRBJ1-3; 7 bases match TRBD1. The length of the CDR3 is 17 residues. J gave up 2 bases and V 6 bases, and 13 bases lay outside the gene matches. CDR3 amino acids: CASRTPPRQGAGNTIYF. CDR3 nucleotide sequence: TGTGCCAGCAGGACCCCCCCGCGACAGGGCGCTGGAAACACCATATATTTT.

CDR3 coding DNA: TGTGCCTGCAATCCGGGACAGGGACTTCTAGCGGCTGAAGCTTTCTTT. It specifies CACNPGQGLLAAEAFF. V gene TRBV5-5 combines with J gene TRBJ1-1; 9 bases align to TRBD1. CDR1 SGHKS and CDR2 YYEKEE come from the germline V gene (reference sequence). Trimming removed 10 bases from V and 6 bases from J; junction bases left unmatched: 19. The CDR3 spans 16 residues.